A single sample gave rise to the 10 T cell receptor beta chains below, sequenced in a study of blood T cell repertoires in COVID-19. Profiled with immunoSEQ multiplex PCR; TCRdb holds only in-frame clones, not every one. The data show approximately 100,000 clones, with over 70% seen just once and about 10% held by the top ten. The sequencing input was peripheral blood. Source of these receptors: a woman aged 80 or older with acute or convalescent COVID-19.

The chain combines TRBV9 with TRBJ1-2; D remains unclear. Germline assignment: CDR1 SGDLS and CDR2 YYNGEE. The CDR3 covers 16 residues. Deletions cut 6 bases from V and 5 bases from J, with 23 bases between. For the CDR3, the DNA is TGTGCCAGCACCCCAACCGAGAGCTGGGCAGTTTATGGCTACACCTTC. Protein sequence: CASTPTESWAVYGYTF.

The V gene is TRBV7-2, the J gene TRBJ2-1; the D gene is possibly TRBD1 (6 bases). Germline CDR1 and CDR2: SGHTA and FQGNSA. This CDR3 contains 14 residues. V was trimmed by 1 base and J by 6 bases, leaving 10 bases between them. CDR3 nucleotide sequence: TGTGCCAGCAGCTTAGGGGCACAGGGCAATGAGCAGTTCTTC. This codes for CASSLGAQGNEQFF.

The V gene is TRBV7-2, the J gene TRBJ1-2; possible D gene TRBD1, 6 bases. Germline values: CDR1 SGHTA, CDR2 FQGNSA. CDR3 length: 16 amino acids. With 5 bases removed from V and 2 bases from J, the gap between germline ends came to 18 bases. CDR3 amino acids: CASSPASRTVNYGYTF. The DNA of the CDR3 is TGTGCCAGCAGCCCGGCAAGCCGGACAGTCAACTATGGCTACACCTTC.

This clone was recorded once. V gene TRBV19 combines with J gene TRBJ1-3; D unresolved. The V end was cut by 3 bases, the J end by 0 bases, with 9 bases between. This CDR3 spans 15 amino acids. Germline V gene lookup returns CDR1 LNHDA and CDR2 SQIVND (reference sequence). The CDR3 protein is CASSMQASSGNTIYF. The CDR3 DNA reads TGTGCCAGTAGTATGCAGGCTTCCTCTGGAAACACCATATATTTT.

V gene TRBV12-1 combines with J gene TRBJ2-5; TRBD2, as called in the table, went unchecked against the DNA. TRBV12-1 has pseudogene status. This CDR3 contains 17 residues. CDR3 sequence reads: CASSPVTSGGAIETQYF. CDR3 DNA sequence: TGTGCCAGCAGCCCGGTGACTAGCGGGGGTGCCATAGAGACCCAGTACTTC.

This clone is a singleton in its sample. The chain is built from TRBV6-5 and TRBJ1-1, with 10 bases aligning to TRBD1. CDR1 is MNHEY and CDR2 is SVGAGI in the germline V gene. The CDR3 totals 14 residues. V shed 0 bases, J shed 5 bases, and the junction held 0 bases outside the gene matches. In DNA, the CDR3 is TGTGCCAGCAGTTACTCGGACAGGGGGACTGAAGCTTTCTTT. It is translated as CASSYSDRGTEAFF.

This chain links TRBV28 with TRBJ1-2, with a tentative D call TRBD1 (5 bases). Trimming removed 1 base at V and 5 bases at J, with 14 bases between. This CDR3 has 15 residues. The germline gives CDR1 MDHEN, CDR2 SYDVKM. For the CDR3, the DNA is TGTGCCAGCAGTTTATTGACACAGGACCTTTATGGCTACACCTTC. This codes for CASSLLTQDLYGYTF.

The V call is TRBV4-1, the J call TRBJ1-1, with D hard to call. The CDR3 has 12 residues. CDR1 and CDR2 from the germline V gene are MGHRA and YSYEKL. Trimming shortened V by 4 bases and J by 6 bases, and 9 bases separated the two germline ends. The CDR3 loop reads CASSRMGAEAFF. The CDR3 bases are TGCGCCAGCAGCCGCATGGGCGCTGAAGCTTTCTTT.

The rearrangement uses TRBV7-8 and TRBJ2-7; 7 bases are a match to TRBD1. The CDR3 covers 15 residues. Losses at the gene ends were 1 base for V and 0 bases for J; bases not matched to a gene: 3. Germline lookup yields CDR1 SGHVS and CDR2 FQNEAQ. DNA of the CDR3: TGTGCCAGCAGCTTAGGGAACAGGGGCTCCTACGAGCAGTACGTC. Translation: CASSLGNRGSYEQYV.

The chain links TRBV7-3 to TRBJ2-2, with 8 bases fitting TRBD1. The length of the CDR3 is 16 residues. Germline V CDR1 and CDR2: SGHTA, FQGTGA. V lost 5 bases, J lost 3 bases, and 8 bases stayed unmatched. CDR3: CASSHDRDRYTGELFF. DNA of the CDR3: TGTGCCAGCAGCCACGACCGGGACAGGTACACCGGGGAGCTGTTTTTT.